This is a list of T cell receptor beta chains from one sample in a study of CD8 T cells in Susac syndrome. TCRdb redid the calling of the immunoSEQ multiplex PCR reads with MiXCR, one entry per CDR3 protein. The table has 130,000 or so distinct CDR3 sequences, around nine tenths seen once. Source material: CD8+ T cells from PBMCs. These receptor sequences come from a human donor with multiple sclerosis. Each CDR3 is given with its conserved first and last residue. Each record gives: CDR3 length, clone size, D gene, J gene, V gene, CDR3 protein, CDR3 DNA. The D gene is left open where the match is weak. Size is stated for part of the rows, as once, few or many counts, or as a class when the clone is expanded.

length: 14
size: once
D: -
J: TRBJ2-1
V: TRBV5-1
CDR3: CASSLAPGSNEQFF
DNA: TGCGCCAGCAGCTTGGCCCCGGGGTCGAATGAGCAGTTCTTC

length: 15
size: -
D: -
J: TRBJ1-1
V: TRBV5-4
CDR3: CASSLDGSTNTEAFF
DNA: TGTGCCAGCAGCTTGGACGGGAGCACCAACACTGAAGCTTTCTTT

length: 13
size: -
D: TRBD1
J: TRBJ1-1
V: TRBV2
CDR3: CARGQAPNTEAFF
DNA: TGTGCCAGGGGACAGGCGCCTAACACTGAAGCTTTCTTT

length: 15
size: -
D: -
J: TRBJ2-1
V: TRBV5-1
CDR3: CASSLVADSYNEQFF
DNA: TGCGCCAGCAGCTTGGTGGCAGACTCCTACAATGAGCAGTTCTTC

length: 16
size: -
D: -
J: TRBJ2-7
V: TRBV6-2/TRBV6-3
CDR3: CASTYKGDSPTYEQYF
DNA: TGTGCCAGCACCTACAAGGGGGATAGTCCGACCTACGAGCAGTACTTC

length: 12
size: -
D: -
J: TRBJ2-2
V: TRBV29-1
CDR3: CSVRDLTGELFF
DNA: TGCAGCGTTCGGGACCTCACCGGGGAGCTGTTTTTT

length: 15
size: -
D: -
J: TRBJ1-2
V: TRBV19
CDR3: CASSIWQKWPYGYTF
DNA: TGTGCCAGTAGTATCTGGCAAAAATGGCCCTATGGCTACACCTTC

length: 12
size: -
D: -
J: TRBJ2-7
V: TRBV7-9
CDR3: CASSLGRNEQYF
DNA: TGTGCCAGCAGCTTAGGTAGGAACGAGCAGTACTTC

length: 14
size: -
D: TRBD1
J: TRBJ2-3
V: TRBV6-4
CDR3: CASSATTGGDTQYF
DNA: TGTGCCAGCAGTGCGACAACAGGGGGAGATACGCAGTATTTT

length: 14
size: -
D: -
J: TRBJ2-7
V: TRBV7-9
CDR3: CASSTLPGSGAQYF
DNA: TGTGCCAGCAGCACGTTACCGGGTTCAGGGGCCCAGTACTTC

length: 17
size: once
D: -
J: TRBJ2-7
V: TRBV4-2
CDR3: CASSQTGGGIIPYEQYF
DNA: TGTGCCAGCAGCCAGACCGGAGGCGGGATAATCCCCTACGAGCAGTACTTC

length: 14
size: once
D: -
J: TRBJ1-3
V: TRBV5-1
CDR3: CASSLGMKTDTIYF
DNA: TGCGCCAGCAGCTTGGGGATGAAGACGGACACCATATATTTT

length: 20
size: -
D: -
J: TRBJ2-1
V: TRBV15
CDR3: CATSREARVSMGLNDNEQFF
DNA: TGTGCCACCAGCAGAGAGGCCCGGGTAAGTATGGGCCTGAACGACAATGAGCAGTTCTTC

length: 14
size: -
D: -
J: TRBJ1-2
V: TRBV7-2
CDR3: CASSLGGSGYGYTF
DNA: TGTGCCAGCAGCTTAGGAGGCAGCGGCTATGGCTACACCTTC

length: 16
size: -
D: -
J: TRBJ2-1
V: TRBV5-6
CDR3: CASSLEISVLGNEQFF
DNA: TGTGCCAGCAGCTTGGAGATTAGCGTGTTAGGGAATGAGCAGTTCTTC

length: 14
size: -
D: TRBD2
J: TRBJ2-7
V: TRBV5-1
CDR3: CASSPGAGAYEQYF
DNA: TGCGCCAGCAGCCCTGGGGCGGGGGCCTACGAGCAGTACTTC

length: 15
size: -
D: -
J: TRBJ1-3
V: TRBV14
CDR3: CASSHGQTLGNTIYF
DNA: TGTGCCAGCAGCCACGGACAGACTCTGGGAAACACCATATATTTT

length: 12
size: -
D: -
J: TRBJ2-2
V: TRBV29-1
CDR3: CSVLKSPGELFF
DNA: TGCAGCGTCTTGAAATCGCCAGGGGAGCTGTTTTTT

length: 15
size: -
D: -
J: TRBJ1-4
V: TRBV4-3
CDR3: CASSQLTYGEEKLFF
DNA: TGCGCCAGCAGCCAATTGACTTACGGAGAGGAAAAACTGTTTTTT

length: 13
size: -
D: -
J: TRBJ1-2
V: TRBV6-2/TRBV6-3
CDR3: CASSSLVYTGYTF
DNA: TGTGCCAGCAGTTCCCTGGTCTACACTGGCTACACCTTC

length: 16
size: -
D: -
J: TRBJ2-3
V: TRBV5-6
CDR3: CASSSEGPPFPDTQYF
DNA: TGTGCCAGCAGCTCGGAGGGACCCCCTTTCCCAGATACGCAGTATTTT

length: 13
size: -
D: -
J: TRBJ2-2
V: TRBV6-6
CDR3: CATQLGRTGELFF
DNA: TGTGCCACCCAGTTAGGTCGAACCGGGGAGCTGTTTTTT

length: 15
size: -
D: TRBD1
J: TRBJ1-5
V: TRBV6-2/TRBV6-3
CDR3: CASRDRGHSNQPQHF
DNA: TGTGCCAGCAGAGACAGGGGGCATAGCAATCAGCCCCAGCATTTT

length: 13
size: -
D: -
J: TRBJ1-2
V: TRBV6-5
CDR3: CASSQGTLYGYTF
DNA: TGTGCCAGCAGCCAGGGGACACTCTATGGCTACACCTTC

length: 16
size: few
D: TRBD1
J: TRBJ2-7
V: TRBV12-3/TRBV12-4
CDR3: CASSLRGATGVYEQYF
DNA: TGTGCCAGCAGTCTGAGGGGGGCGACAGGGGTCTACGAGCAGTACTTC

length: 14
size: -
D: -
J: TRBJ1-2
V: TRBV30
CDR3: CAWSVPMDSPGYTF
DNA: TGTGCCTGGAGTGTACCAATGGACAGTCCTGGCTACACCTTC

length: 14
size: -
D: -
J: TRBJ1-5
V: TRBV25-1
CDR3: CASSEGRGGQPQHF
DNA: TGTGCCAGCAGTGAAGGCAGGGGAGGGCAGCCCCAGCATTTT

length: 14
size: -
D: -
J: TRBJ2-1
V: TRBV9
CDR3: CASSATTPYNEQFF
DNA: TGTGCCAGCAGCGCAACCACTCCCTACAATGAGCAGTTCTTC

length: 16
size: -
D: -
J: TRBJ2-4
V: TRBV7-9
CDR3: CASSPGTVLAKNIQYF
DNA: TGTGCCAGCAGCCCAGGGACTGTCCTAGCCAAAAACATTCAGTACTTC

length: 14
size: -
D: -
J: TRBJ1-2
V: TRBV6-6
CDR3: CASSYPFQGDGYTF
DNA: TGTGCCAGCAGTTACCCCTTCCAGGGTGATGGCTACACCTTC

length: 13
size: -
D: -
J: TRBJ1-2
V: TRBV9
CDR3: CASSEGVSYGYTF
DNA: TGTGCCAGCAGCGAAGGGGTAAGCTATGGCTACACCTTC

length: 15
size: -
D: TRBD2
J: TRBJ2-7
V: TRBV30
CDR3: CACYRTSALYYEQYF
DNA: TGTGCCTGTTACCGGACTAGCGCACTGTACTACGAGCAGTACTTC

length: 16
size: once
D: -
J: TRBJ2-5
V: TRBV15
CDR3: CATSRATGTLGETQYF
DNA: TGTGCCACCAGCAGGGCAACAGGGACCCTCGGGGAGACCCAGTACTTC

length: 14
size: -
D: TRBD2
J: TRBJ2-7
V: TRBV27
CDR3: CASSPGGGASEQYF
DNA: TGTGCCAGCTCCCCGGGGGGGGGAGCCTCCGAGCAGTACTTC

length: 14
size: few
D: -
J: TRBJ2-2
V: TRBV4-1
CDR3: CASSQDPRAGELFF
DNA: TGCGCCAGCAGCCAAGATCCCCGTGCCGGGGAGCTGTTTTTT

length: 14
size: -
D: -
J: TRBJ2-2
V: TRBV28
CDR3: CASSRTENTGELFF
DNA: TGTGCCAGCAGTCGAACCGAGAACACCGGGGAGCTGTTTTTT

length: 16
size: -
D: -
J: TRBJ2-3
V: TRBV12-3/TRBV12-4
CDR3: CASSFGTGVRTDTQYF
DNA: TGTGCCAGCAGTTTCGGTACGGGGGTTCGCACAGATACGCAGTATTTT

length: 13
size: few
D: -
J: TRBJ2-7
V: TRBV27
CDR3: CASSLSGGYEQYF
DNA: TGTGCCAGCAGTTTATCGGGGGGCTACGAGCAGTACTTC

length: 14
size: few
D: -
J: TRBJ1-1
V: TRBV4-1
CDR3: CASSQEVANTEAFF
DNA: TGCGCCAGCAGCCAAGAAGTGGCGAACACTGAAGCTTTCTTT

length: 14
size: few
D: -
J: TRBJ1-5
V: TRBV20-1
CDR3: CSARDLHSNQPQHF
DNA: TGCAGTGCTAGGGATCTGCATAGCAATCAGCCCCAGCATTTT

length: 14
size: once
D: -
J: TRBJ1-5
V: TRBV30
CDR3: CAWSVPHGNQPQHF
DNA: TGTGCCTGGAGTGTACCCCACGGCAATCAGCCCCAGCATTTT